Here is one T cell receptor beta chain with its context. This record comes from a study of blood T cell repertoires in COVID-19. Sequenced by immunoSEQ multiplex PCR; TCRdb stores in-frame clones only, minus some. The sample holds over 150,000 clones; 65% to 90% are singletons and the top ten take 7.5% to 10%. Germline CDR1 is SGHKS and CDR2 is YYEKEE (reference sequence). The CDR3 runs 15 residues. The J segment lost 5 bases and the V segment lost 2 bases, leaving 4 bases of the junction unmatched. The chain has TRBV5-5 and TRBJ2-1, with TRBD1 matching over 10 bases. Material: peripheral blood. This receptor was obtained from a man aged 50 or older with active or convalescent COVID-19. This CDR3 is CASSFGQGVDNEQFF. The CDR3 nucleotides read TGTGCCAGCAGCTTCGGACAGGGGGTAGACAATGAGCAGTTCTTC. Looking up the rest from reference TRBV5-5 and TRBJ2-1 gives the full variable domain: DAGVTQSPTHLIKTRGQQVTLRCSPISGHKSVSWYQQVLGQGPQFIFQYYEKEERGRGNFPDRFSARQFPNYSSELNVNALLLGDSALYLCASSFGQGVDNEQFFGPGTRLTVL.